This T cell receptor (beta chain) originates from a study of shared clonotypes between healthy human individuals. Points from the study as a whole: The sampled material consisted only of blood, and tissue repertoires are likely to differ.

Everyone who donated was a Caucasian adult who lived in Nashville, Tennessee. The DNA input per sorted-subset replicate PCR was 150 to 200 ng, corresponding to 32,000 or so T cell genomes. This table comes from immunoSEQ multiplex PCR, and its TCRdb copy is limited to in-frame clones, with some not included. The sample consists of roughly 2.5 million clones, just over 90% of them appearing once. Trimming pared 0 bases from V and 7 bases from J, leaving 6 bases between. The CDR3 is made up of 12 amino acids. The germline V gene encodes CDR1 GTSNPN and CDR2 SVGIG (reference sequence). Concerning this clone: What it binds is not known.

The receptor's source is a man between 18 and 29 years old in good health. This sequence joins TRBV30 and TRBJ2-2; no clear D. The sample taken for sequencing was naive CD4+ T cells sorted from blood. Subset in this sample: CD45RA+ positively selected. CDR3 amino acids: CAWSVGHGELFF. The CDR3 region has the DNA TGTGCCTGGAGTGTAGGCCACGGGGAGCTGTTTTTT.